The subject of this entry is one T cell receptor (beta chain). Its target is not known. The sample comes from a study of T cell repertoires in cytomegalovirus infection. Study details: Alongside well-studied HLA-B-restricted CMV epitopes, recently identified HLA-C-restricted CMV epitopes were also used. TCR beta signatures that were public indicated CMV infection and matching HLA type. Study conclusions and caveats: Ex vivo, HLA-C-restricted CMV-specific TCR beta clonotypes prevailed over the rest of the response.

TCRdb analysed the reads with MiXCR anew, one entry per CDR3 protein. The sample carries 570,000 or so distinct CDR3 sequences, 40% recorded once. V was trimmed by 2 bases and J by 4 bases, leaving 14 bases between them. CDR1 and CDR2 from the germline V gene are SEHNR and FQNEAQ (reference sequence). This CDR3 is built from 15 residues. This receptor was obtained from a human donor in good health (CMV status not recorded). Some clones in this sample may be carry-over from other donors' samples. This chain connects TRBV7-9 to TRBJ1-2, with unresolved D. Sequenced here: cultured PBMCs, sampled from culture after CMV antigen stimulation. CDR3 protein: CASSLMDGLSYGYTF. The CDR3 DNA follows: TGTGCCAGCAGCTTAATGGACGGATTGTCCTATGGCTACACCTTC.